This TCR beta chain was documented in a study of blood T cells in healthy people across ages. Study-wide context: T cells yielded about one barcoded beta molecule per two cells through template switching.

This clonotype has at least ten counts. Its antigen is not identified. It was with a sample-barcoded 5' primer and a J-beta primer mix that a second PCR of about 6 to 11 cycles was run. A minimum of 3 million CDR3-containing paired-end reads was obtained for each sample. One entry per CDR3 protein, called by TCRdb with MiXCR from the 5' RACE reads. The profile shows some 790,000 distinct CDR3 sequences, around 26% of them singletons. The CDR3 spans 16 residues. Germline loops: CDR1 SGHAT, CDR2 FQNNGV. Trimming at V came to 6 bases and at J to 5 bases, leaving 12 bases not matched to a gene. Study-wide results and caveats: Across the age range, TCR beta diversity per million T cells fell in a roughly linear way. Estimates of diversity drawn from one million T cells were considered underestimates.

This receptor was identified in a woman older than 75 in good health. This chain links TRBV11-2 with TRBJ2-3; 9 nucleotides match TRBD1. The sample was blood. This chain's CDR3 is CASSPVGTGFVDTQYF. Here the CDR3 DNA reads TGTGCCAGCAGTCCCGTTGGGACAGGGTTTGTAGATACGCAGTATTTT. Looking up the rest from reference TRBV11-2 and TRBJ2-3 gives the full variable domain: EAGVAQSPRYKIIEKRQSVAFWCNPISGHATLYWYQQILGQGPKLLIQFQNNGVVDDSQLPKDRFSAERLKGVDSTLKIQPAKLEDSAVYLCASSPVGTGFVDTQYFGPGTRLTVL.